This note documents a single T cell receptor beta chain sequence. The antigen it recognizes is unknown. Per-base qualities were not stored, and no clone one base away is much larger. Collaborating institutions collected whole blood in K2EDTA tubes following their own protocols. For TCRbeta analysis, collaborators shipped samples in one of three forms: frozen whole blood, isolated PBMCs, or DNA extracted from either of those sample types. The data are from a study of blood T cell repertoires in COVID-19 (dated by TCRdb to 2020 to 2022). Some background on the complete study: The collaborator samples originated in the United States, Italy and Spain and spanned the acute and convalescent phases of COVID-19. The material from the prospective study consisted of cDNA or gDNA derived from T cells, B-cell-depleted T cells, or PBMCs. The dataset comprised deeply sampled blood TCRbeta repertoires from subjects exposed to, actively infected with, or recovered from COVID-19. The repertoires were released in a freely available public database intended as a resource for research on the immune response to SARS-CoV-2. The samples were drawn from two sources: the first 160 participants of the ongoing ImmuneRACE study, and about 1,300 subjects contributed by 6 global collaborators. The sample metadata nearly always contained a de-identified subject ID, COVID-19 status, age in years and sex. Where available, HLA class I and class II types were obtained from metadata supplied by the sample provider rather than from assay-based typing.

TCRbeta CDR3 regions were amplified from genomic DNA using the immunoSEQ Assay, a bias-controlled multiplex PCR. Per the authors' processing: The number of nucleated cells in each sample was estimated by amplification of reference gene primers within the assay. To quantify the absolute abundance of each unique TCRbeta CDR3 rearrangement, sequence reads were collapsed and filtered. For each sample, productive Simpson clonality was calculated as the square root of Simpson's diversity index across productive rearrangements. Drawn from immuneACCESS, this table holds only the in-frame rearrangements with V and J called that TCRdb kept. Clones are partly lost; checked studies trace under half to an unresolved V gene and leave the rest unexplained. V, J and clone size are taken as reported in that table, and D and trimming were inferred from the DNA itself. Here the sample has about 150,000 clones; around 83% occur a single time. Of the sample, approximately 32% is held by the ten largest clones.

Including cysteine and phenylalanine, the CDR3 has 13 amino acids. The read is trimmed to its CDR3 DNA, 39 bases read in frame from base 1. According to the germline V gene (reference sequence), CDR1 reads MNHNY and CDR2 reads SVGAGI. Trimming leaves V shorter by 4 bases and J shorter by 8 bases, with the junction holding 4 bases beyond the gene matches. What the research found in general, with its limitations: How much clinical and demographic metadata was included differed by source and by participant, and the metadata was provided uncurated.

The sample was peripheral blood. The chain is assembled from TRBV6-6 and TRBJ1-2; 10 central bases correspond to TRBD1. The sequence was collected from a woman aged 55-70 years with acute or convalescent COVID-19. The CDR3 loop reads CASSSTGGRGYTF. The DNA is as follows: TGTGCCAGCAGTTCGACAGGGGGCCGCGGCTACACCTTC.